The clone carrying this T cell receptor (beta chain) appeared a few times. Per germline, CDR1 SGHAT and CDR2 FQNNGV. The CDR3 extends over 14 amino acids. V dropped 0 bases and J dropped 9 bases, with 12 bases sitting between them. The authors ran a second PCR of roughly 6 to 11 cycles using a sample-barcoded 5' primer and a J-beta primer mix. TCRdb used MiXCR to reprocess the 5' RACE reads, holding one entry per CDR3 protein. The table includes around 820,000 distinct CDR3 sequences, just under 25% detected once. The data were obtained in a study of blood T cells in healthy people across ages. Donors ranged from about 6 to 95 years old and were healthy Caucasians in Russia. These data also featured in a second study, about T cells of mothers and their children. Per that paper: The effect of thymic selection on TCR recombination output is similar between related and unrelated pairs. Relative to unrelated pairs, biologically related mother-child dyads exhibited marginally greater, non-significant overlap.

The sequencing input was blood. The rearrangement links TRBV11-2 to TRBJ2-1, with D unclear. The origin of this receptor is a boy aged 10-17 years in good health. This CDR3 is CASSLDGPLGEQFF. In nucleotides, the CDR3 is TGTGCCAGCAGCTTAGATGGTCCGTTGGGTGAGCAGTTCTTC.